The 32 T cell receptor beta chains listed next were all sequenced from one sample in a study of spatial heterogeneity in lung cancer. TCRdb independently ran MiXCR on the 5' RACE reads; one entry per CDR3 protein. The table records about 4,400 distinct CDR3 sequences, over 20% of them present only once. The time point was: sample taken at primary tumor resection. No cells were sorted before sequencing. The whole RNA sequenced was extracted from tumor, nontumor lung or frozen PBMC. The sequencing here drew on normal lung tissue next to the tumor, taken at surgery. The receptors originated from a female donor with early-stage non-small cell lung cancer.

The V gene is TRBV4-2, the J gene TRBJ1-1; 7 bases agree with TRBD1. Unmatched junction bases numbered 10, after V lost 2 bases and J lost 4 bases. CDR1 is LGHNA, CDR2 YNFKEQ, per germline. The CDR3 runs 16 residues. The CDR3 is CASSQTTGDRSTEAFF. CDR3 nucleotide sequence: TGTGCCAGCAGCCAAACAACAGGGGATCGAAGCACTGAAGCTTTCTTT.

This clonotype was recorded a few times. The V call is TRBV29-1, the J call TRBJ2-5, with 7 bases aligning to TRBD1. This CDR3 region has 16 residues. Germline assignment: CDR1 SQVTM and CDR2 ANQGSEA. J lost 2 bases, V lost 2 bases, and 11 bases had no gene match. The CDR3 here is CSVELRRDRAQETQYF. CDR3 in DNA: TGCAGCGTTGAACTACGACGAGACAGGGCGCAAGAGACCCAGTACTTC.

This clonotype is judged medium-sized. This chain joins TRBV29-1 and TRBJ1-2, with 8 bases aligning to TRBD1. This CDR3 is built from 13 residues. With 5 bases clipped from V and 4 bases from J, the junction kept 6 bases outside the gene matches. Germline V gene sequence: CDR1 SQVTM, CDR2 ANQGSEA. CDR3 protein: CSVRTGTVYGYTF. CDR3 DNA sequence: TGCAGCGTTCGGACAGGGACCGTCTATGGCTACACCTTC.

By share, this clonotype ranks as medium-sized (0.01 to 0.1%). This chain links TRBV7-8 with TRBJ2-2; 9 bases align to TRBD1. V lost 3 bases and J lost 6; bases outside the gene matches: 5. The CDR3 sequence is 15 residues long. Germline CDR1 SGHVS, CDR2 FQNEAQ. This CDR3 is CASSFQDRGSGELFF. The CDR3 coding sequence is TGTGCCAGCAGCTTCCAAGACAGGGGGTCCGGGGAGCTGTTTTTT. The entire variable domain, with the rest obtained from reference TRBV7-8 and TRBJ2-2, is as follows: GAGVSQSPRYKVAKRGQDVALRCDPISGHVSLFWYQQALGQGPEFLTYFQNEAQLDKSGLPSDRFFAERPEGSVSTLKIQRTQQEDSAVYLCASSFQDRGSGELFFGEGSRLTVL.

The rearrangement joins TRBV6-5 to TRBJ2-7; TRBD1 is a possible D gene (6 bases). This CDR3 spans 14 amino acids. Per the germline V gene, CDR1 is MNHEY and CDR2 is SVGAGI. Trimming removed 2 bases at V and 2 bases at J, with 10 bases between. The CDR3 sequence is CASSYADSPYEQYF. CDR3 coding DNA: TGTGCCAGCAGTTACGCGGACAGCCCCTACGAGCAGTACTTC.

By share of the sample, this clonotype is medium-sized. The chain carries TRBV5-1 and TRBJ2-3; TRBD2 matches 11 bases. Looked up from germline, CDR1 is SGHRS and CDR2 is YFSETQ. The junction had 4 bases not matched to a gene; V was cut back by 0 bases and J by 4 bases. The CDR3 spans 16 residues. The CDR3 spells CASSLGTSGSADTQYF. The CDR3 nucleotides are TGCGCCAGCAGCTTGGGAACTAGCGGGAGCGCAGATACGCAGTATTTT.

This clonotype is medium-sized by share. CDR3 sequence (DNA): TGTGCCAGCAGCTCAAAGGCTACAGGGAGGGCAGGCCAGCCCCAGCATTTT. Translated: CASSSKATGRAGQPQHF. This chain uses TRBV7-2 with TRBJ1-5, with D maybe TRBD1 (6 bases). V was cut by 4 bases and J by 7 bases, with 23 bases left in between. The CDR3 has 17 amino acids. The germline V gene has CDR1 SGHTA and CDR2 FQGNSA.

This clonotype was detected ten times or more. The rearrangement joins TRBV12-3 or TRBV12-4 to TRBJ1-1, with unresolved D. The CDR3 spans 14 residues. V was trimmed by 2 bases and J by 1 base, leaving 8 bases between them. This CDR3 reads CASSLIAENTEAFF. The CDR3 DNA follows: TGTGCCAGCAGTTTAATCGCAGAGAACACTGAAGCTTTCTTT.

This chain joins TRBV12-3 or TRBV12-4 and TRBJ2-2; D uncertain. The ends were cut back, 4 bases at V and 2 bases at J, with 5 bases in the middle. The length of the CDR3 is 13 residues. The CDR3 DNA reads as TGTGCCAGCAGTTCCCACAACACCGGGGAGCTGTTTTTT. Translated: CASSSHNTGELFF.

By proportion, this clonotype is medium-sized (0.01 to 0.1%). The chain couples TRBV3-1 to TRBJ2-6; TRBD1 agrees at 9 bases. CDR3 length equals 17 residues. The V and J ends lost 4 bases and 1 base, in that order; junction bases with no gene match: 5. The germline CDR1 and CDR2 sequences are LGHDT and YNNKEL (reference sequence). CDR3 sequence reads: CASSLDRGLSGANVLTF. The CDR3 DNA sequence: TGTGCCAGCAGCCTCGACAGGGGGTTATCTGGGGCCAACGTCCTGACTTTC.

This rearrangement joins TRBV19 to TRBJ1-5; D remains unclear. Germline V lookup: CDR1 LNHDA, CDR2 SQIVND (reference sequence). Trimming pared 8 bases from V and 0 bases from J, leaving 20 bases between. The CDR3 consists of 17 residues. In DNA, the CDR3 is TGTGCCAGTGGGATAGAAAGAAGCCGGTTTAGCAATCAGCCCCAGCATTTT. Translating it yields CASGIERSRFSNQPQHF.

This clonotype was detected only once. The rearrangement joins TRBV5-1 to TRBJ2-3, with 10 bases aligning to TRBD2. V trimming: 3 bases; J trimming: 4 bases; junction bases outside the gene matches: 5. The CDR3 consists of 15 residues. Per germline, CDR1 SGHRS and CDR2 YFSETQ. The CDR3 spells CASSSGLAVADTQYF. CDR3 coding DNA: TGCGCCAGCAGCTCAGGACTAGCGGTGGCAGATACGCAGTATTTT.

This clonotype has a single count. A read error may explain this, as a much larger clone is one base away. The chain uses TRBV4-1 and TRBJ1-1, with a possible D match to TRBD1 (6 bases). Trimming removed 0 bases from V and 5 bases from J, with 13 bases in between. The length of the CDR3 is 15 residues. In germline, CDR1 is MGHRA, CDR2 YSYEKL. The CDR3 here is CASSQDERQATEAFF. CDR3 bases: TGCGCCAGCAGCCAAGATGAGAGACAGGCAACTGAAGCTTTCTTT.

In its sample, this clonotype is medium-sized (0.01 to 0.1%). V and J are TRBV10-3 and TRBJ2-5; 7 positions agree with TRBD1. V was pared by 10 bases and J by 4 bases, with 12 bases of the junction left unmatched. The CDR3 loop spans 14 amino acids. The germline gives CDR1 ENHRY, CDR2 SYGVKD. The CDR3 spells CASDHTGASETQYF. The DNA of the CDR3 is TGTGCCAGCGACCATACAGGGGCTTCAGAGACCCAGTACTTC.

In this sample, this clonotype is medium-sized. The V and J genes are TRBV7-8 and TRBJ2-3, with TRBD1 matching 9 bases. The CDR3 length is 15 residues. Germline values: CDR1 SGHVS, CDR2 FQNEAQ. The V segment lost 5 bases and the J segment 1 base; nucleotides outside the gene matches: 4. The CDR3 reads CASSAHRGRTDTQYF. CDR3 coding DNA: TGTGCCAGCAGCGCCCACAGGGGGCGCACAGATACGCAGTATTTT.

This clonotype was seen ten or more times. V is TRBV3-1 and J is TRBJ1-5; 8 nucleotides line up with TRBD1. Per germline, CDR1 LGHDT and CDR2 YNNKEL (reference sequence). The CDR3 is 14 residues long. J was trimmed by 7 bases and V by 4 bases; bases with no gene match: 6. The CDR3 reads CASSPQGAGQPQHF. CDR3 DNA: TGTGCCAGCAGCCCTCAGGGGGCTGGACAGCCCCAGCATTTT. Full variable domain (missing parts from reference TRBV3-1 and TRBJ1-5): DTAVSQTPKYLVTQMGNDKSIKCEQNLGHDTMYWYKQDSKKFLKIMFSYNNKELIINETVPNRFSPKSPDKAHLNLHINSLELGDSAVYFCASSPQGAGQPQHFGDGTRLSIL.

This clonotype is medium-sized (0.01 to 0.1%) within its sample. The chain uses TRBV4-3 and TRBJ1-3; 9 bases match TRBD1. The V gene's germline CDR1 is LGHNA and CDR2 YSLEER. Losses at the gene ends were 0 bases for V and 4 bases for J; bases not matched to a gene: 7. The CDR3 totals 17 residues. CDR3 residues: CASSQDSTGGGGNTIYF. The CDR3 nucleotides are TGCGCCAGCAGCCAAGATTCGACAGGGGGGGGAGGAAACACCATATATTTT.

This clonotype has more than one count but fewer than ten. J is TRBJ2-1 and V is TRBV5-1; tentative D call: TRBD2 (7 bases). CDR1 SGHRS and CDR2 YFSETQ come from the germline V gene. V lost 0 bases and J lost 7, with 14 bases in between. The CDR3 has 15 amino acids. The CDR3 coding sequence is TGCGCCAGCAGCTTGGTGGCGGGGGCTGAAAATGAGCAGTTCTTC. Amino acid sequence: CASSLVAGAENEQFF.

This clonotype occurred a few times. The chain employs TRBV6-5 and TRBJ1-4; tentatively, D is TRBD1 (6 bases). The germline gives CDR1 MNHEY, CDR2 SVGAGI. The CDR3 covers 13 residues. Trimming took 6 bases from V and 8 from J, leaving 13 bases between them. The CDR3, as DNA: TGTGCCAGCAGAGGGGGGCTGGGGGAAAAACTGTTTTTT. Protein sequence: CASRGGLGEKLFF.

By sample share, this clonotype is medium-sized. The rearrangement joins TRBV6-6 to TRBJ1-4; D call uncertain. CDR1 is MNHNY, CDR2 SVGAGI, per germline (reference sequence). Between the trimmed V and J ends, which lost 2 bases and 8 bases, there was a span of 12 bases. The CDR3 consists of 14 residues. CDR3 DNA: TGTGCCAGCAGTTACGATGGTTCGAAAGAAAAACTGTTTTTT. It is translated as CASSYDGSKEKLFF.

This clonotype ranks as medium-sized. The V call is TRBV13, the J call TRBJ2-1; 7 bases agree with TRBD1. V dropped 5 bases and J dropped 12; count of bases not matched to a gene: 7. In germline, CDR1 is PRHDT, CDR2 FYEKMQ (reference sequence). This CDR3 contains 12 residues. The DNA for the CDR3 is TGTGCCAGCAGCCAAGGGGGCCAGGGGCAGTTCTTC. Protein sequence: CASSQGGQGQFF. Full variable domain (outside the CDR3, taken from reference TRBV13 and TRBJ2-1): AAGVIQSPRHLIKEKRETATLKCYPIPRHDTVYWYQQGPGQDPQFLISFYEKMQSDKGSIPDRFSAQQFSDYHSELNMSSLELGDSALYFCASSQGGQGQFFGPGTRLTVL.

In its sample, this clonotype is medium-sized. The chain links TRBV10-3 to TRBJ2-1; 9 bases line up with TRBD2. The CDR3 contains 14 residues. Germline V gene lookup returns CDR1 ENHRY and CDR2 SYGVKD. V lost 2 bases to trimming and J lost 10 bases; unmatched junction nucleotides: 6. CDR3 in amino acids: CAISESGGRAEQFF. DNA of the CDR3: TGTGCCATCAGTGAGAGCGGGGGGAGGGCCGAGCAGTTCTTC.

By its share, this clonotype is medium-sized. The chain carries TRBV28 and TRBJ2-3, with 13 bases identical to TRBD2. This CDR3 has 16 residues. Germline-derived CDR1 and CDR2 are MDHEN and SYDVKM. J lost 3 bases, V lost 5 bases, and 5 bases had no gene match. CDR3 DNA sequence: TGTGCCAGCAGTCTGCGGACTAGCGGGAGAACAGATACGCAGTATTTT. It translates to CASSLRTSGRTDTQYF.

J is TRBJ2-1 and V is TRBV7-8; 9 positions match TRBD1. The ends lost 4 bases at V and 6 bases at J; junction bases unmatched: 10. Germline-derived CDR1 and CDR2 are SGHVS and FQNEAQ. This CDR3 has 16 amino acids. This CDR3 reads CASSSTGTGNLNEQFF. CDR3 sequence (DNA): TGTGCCAGCAGCTCGACCGGGACAGGGAATCTCAATGAGCAGTTCTTC.

By its share, this clonotype is medium-sized. At one end, the junction sequence differs from germline, possibly due to a read error. The CDR3 spells CASSAGPHNERFF. The CDR3 DNA reads as TGTGCCAGCTCGGCGGGACCCCACAATGAGCGGTTCTTC. The chain carries TRBV5-4 and TRBJ2-1, with D perhaps matching TRBD2 (6 bases). The CDR3 sequence is 13 residues long. Germline lookup yields CDR1 SGHNT and CDR2 YYREEE (reference sequence).

CDR3 loop: CASRRNMDRVDGYTF. The CDR3 DNA reads TGTGCCAGCAGACGAAACATGGACAGGGTCGATGGCTACACCTTC. The chain combines TRBV6-2 or TRBV6-3 with TRBJ1-2; 8 nucleotides line up with TRBD1. The germline gives CDR1 MNHEY, CDR2 SVGEGT. V was clipped by 6 bases and J by 6 bases; unmatched bases: 12. This CDR3 region has 15 residues.

This clonotype is medium-sized by share. V is TRBV7-2 and J is TRBJ1-1; the D is unclear. The germline V gene encodes CDR1 SGHTA and CDR2 FQGNSA. Trimming left V 5 bases short and J 8 bases short, with 9 bases between. CDR3 length: 11 amino acids. CDR3 protein: CASSPFLEAFF. For the CDR3, the DNA is TGTGCCAGCAGCCCCTTTCTAGAAGCTTTCTTT.

In its sample, this clonotype is medium-sized. CDR3 protein: CASSLAGGARADTQYF. The CDR3 DNA sequence: TGTGCCAGCAGTTTGGCCGGGGGGGCCCGGGCAGATACGCAGTATTTT. The chain is built from TRBV12-3 or TRBV12-4 and TRBJ2-3; 8 positions agree with TRBD2. V shed 3 bases, J shed 4 bases, and the junction held 9 bases outside the gene matches. This CDR3 spans 16 amino acids.

This clonotype is medium-sized (0.01 to 0.1%) by share. The V gene is TRBV28, the J gene TRBJ2-3; D is perhaps TRBD2 (6 bases). The CDR3 covers 16 residues. Germline CDR1 MDHEN, CDR2 SYDVKM. The V gene lost 5 bases and the J gene lost 0 bases, with 15 bases spanning the gap. The CDR3 DNA sequence: TGTGCCAGCAGTACAATAGCGGCTCGTAGCACAGATACGCAGTATTTT. Translated, it gives CASSTIAARSTDTQYF.

The rearrangement links TRBV7-8 to TRBJ2-1; 9 bases fit TRBD2. Trimming at V came to 1 base and at J to 5 bases, leaving 3 bases not matched to a gene. CDR3 size: 15 residues. Germline values: CDR1 SGHVS, CDR2 FQNEAQ. CDR3 sequence: CASSLVAGAHNEQFF. The CDR3 region has the DNA TGTGCCAGCAGCTTAGTAGCGGGGGCCCACAATGAGCAGTTCTTC.

V gene TRBV4-1 combines with J gene TRBJ2-5; D may be TRBD2 (5 bases). Germline CDR1 MGHRA, CDR2 YSYEKL. Trimming took off 4 bases at V and 5 bases at J, with 20 bases between the two ends. CDR3 length: 16 residues. The CDR3 here is CASSPLLRRAEETQYF. CDR3 nucleotides: TGCGCCAGCAGCCCTCTTCTCCGGAGAGCGGAGGAGACCCAGTACTTC.

This clonotype was seen ten or more times. The V and J genes are TRBV20-1 and TRBJ2-7; D remains unclear. V dropped 3 bases and J dropped 3 bases, with 15 bases sitting between them. CDR3 length: 14 residues. Germline loops: CDR1 DFQATT, CDR2 SNEGSKA (reference sequence). The CDR3 loop reads CSASGDRRDYEQYF. Written as DNA, the CDR3 is TGCAGTGCTAGTGGGGATCGAAGGGACTACGAGCAGTACTTC.